The clone carrying this TCR beta chain occurred many times. This CDR3 has 13 amino acids. Trimming removed 0 bases from V and 5 bases from J, with 8 bases in between. From germline, CDR1 is SGHTS and CDR2 YDEGEE. A library of TCRbeta sequences, prepared with unique molecular identifiers, was generated. TCRdb reanalysed the PCR reads using MiXCR and keeps one entry per CDR3 protein. The table records about 110,000 distinct CDR3 sequences, 10% of them present only once. The data stem from a study of T-cell reconstitution after alpha-beta-depleted transplantation in children. This chain uses TRBV5-8 with TRBJ1-1; D is unclear. The sequences come from PBMCs from the stem cell graft donor, collected from the stem cell graft. The TCR was taken from a human donor who donated a stem cell graft to a child with acute lymphoblastic leukemia. CDR3 DNA sequence: TGTGCCAGCAGCTTGGATCAACCGACTGAAGCTTTCTTT. It codes for CASSLDQPTEAFF.